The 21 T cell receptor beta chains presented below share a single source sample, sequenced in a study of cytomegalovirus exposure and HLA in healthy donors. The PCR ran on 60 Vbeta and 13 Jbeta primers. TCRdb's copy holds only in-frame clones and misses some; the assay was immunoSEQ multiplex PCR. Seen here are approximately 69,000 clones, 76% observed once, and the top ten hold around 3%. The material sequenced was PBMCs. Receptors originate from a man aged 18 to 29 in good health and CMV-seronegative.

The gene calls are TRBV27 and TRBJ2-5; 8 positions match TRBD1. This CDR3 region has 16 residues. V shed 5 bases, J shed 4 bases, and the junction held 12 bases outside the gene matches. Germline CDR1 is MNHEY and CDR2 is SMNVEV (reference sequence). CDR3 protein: CASSPPPRTGSETQYF. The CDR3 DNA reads TGTGCCAGCAGTCCACCTCCCCGGACAGGGTCAGAGACCCAGTACTTC.

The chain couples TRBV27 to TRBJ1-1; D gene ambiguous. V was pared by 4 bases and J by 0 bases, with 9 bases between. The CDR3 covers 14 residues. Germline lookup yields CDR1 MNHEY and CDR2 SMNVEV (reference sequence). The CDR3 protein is CASSYRRVNTEAFF. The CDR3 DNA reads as TGTGCCAGCAGTTACCGACGGGTGAACACTGAAGCTTTCTTT.

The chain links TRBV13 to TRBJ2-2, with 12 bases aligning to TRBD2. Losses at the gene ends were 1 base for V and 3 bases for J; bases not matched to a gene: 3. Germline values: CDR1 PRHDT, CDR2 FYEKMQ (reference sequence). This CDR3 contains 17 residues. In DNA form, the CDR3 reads TGTGCCAGCAGCTTAGCCCGGACTAGCGGGGACACCGGGGAGCTGTTTTTT. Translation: CASSLARTSGDTGELFF.

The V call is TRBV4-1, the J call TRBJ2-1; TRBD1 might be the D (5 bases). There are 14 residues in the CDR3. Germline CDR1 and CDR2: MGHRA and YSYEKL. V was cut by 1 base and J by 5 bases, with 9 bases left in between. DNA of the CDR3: TGCGCCAGCAGCCAAGGAGTAGGGGACAATGAGCAGTTCTTC. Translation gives CASSQGVGDNEQFF.

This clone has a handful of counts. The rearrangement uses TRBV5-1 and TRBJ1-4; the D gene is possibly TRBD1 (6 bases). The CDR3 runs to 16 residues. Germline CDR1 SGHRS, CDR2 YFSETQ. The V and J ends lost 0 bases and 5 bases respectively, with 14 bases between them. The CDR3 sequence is CASSLDDRSQNEKLFF. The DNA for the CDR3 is TGCGCCAGCAGCTTGGACGACAGGTCCCAAAATGAAAAACTGTTTTTT.

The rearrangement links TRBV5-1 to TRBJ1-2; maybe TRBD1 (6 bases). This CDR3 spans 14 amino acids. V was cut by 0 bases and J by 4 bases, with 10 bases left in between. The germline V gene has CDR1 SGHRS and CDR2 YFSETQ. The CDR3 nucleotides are TGCGCCAGCAGCTTGGCCCAGGGGCCCTATGGCTACACCTTC. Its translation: CASSLAQGPYGYTF.

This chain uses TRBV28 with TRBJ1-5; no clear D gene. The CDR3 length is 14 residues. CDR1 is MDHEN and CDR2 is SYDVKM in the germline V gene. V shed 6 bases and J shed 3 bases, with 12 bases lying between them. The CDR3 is CASRVGAVNQPQHF. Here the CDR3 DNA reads TGTGCCAGCAGGGTTGGCGCGGTCAATCAGCCCCAGCATTTT.

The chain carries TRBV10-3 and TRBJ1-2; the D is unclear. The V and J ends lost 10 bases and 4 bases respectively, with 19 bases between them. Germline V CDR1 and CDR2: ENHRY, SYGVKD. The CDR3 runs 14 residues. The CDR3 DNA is TGTGCCACGACAAACGGGAGCACTGGCTATGGCTACACCTTC. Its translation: CATTNGSTGYGYTF.

The CDR3 protein is CASSLTGGAIADTQYF. The DNA for the CDR3 is TGTGCCAGCAGCTTGACAGGGGGCGCAATAGCAGATACGCAGTATTTT. This chain connects TRBV5-6 to TRBJ2-3; 9 bases line up with TRBD1. Germline CDR1 and CDR2: SGHDT and YYEEEE. V lost 1 base, J lost 4 bases, and 7 bases stayed unmatched. The CDR3 has 16 amino acids.

The DNA for the CDR3 is TGTGCCATCAGTGACGGTTCTAGCGGGGGGGTCTCCACAGATACGCAGTATTTT. Its translation is CAISDGSSGGVSTDTQYF. V usage is TRBV10-3 and J usage is TRBJ2-3; 12 bases fit TRBD2. Germline-derived CDR1 and CDR2 are ENHRY and SYGVKD. The J segment lost 2 bases and the V segment lost 3 bases, leaving 9 bases of the junction unmatched. CDR3 length: 18 amino acids.

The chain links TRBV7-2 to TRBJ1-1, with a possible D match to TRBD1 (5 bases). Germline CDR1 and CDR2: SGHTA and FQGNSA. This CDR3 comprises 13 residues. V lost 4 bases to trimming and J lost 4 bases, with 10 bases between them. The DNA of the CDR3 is TGTGCCAGCAGCTGGGGCAGGGCCACTGAAGCTTTCTTT. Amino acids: CASSWGRATEAFF.

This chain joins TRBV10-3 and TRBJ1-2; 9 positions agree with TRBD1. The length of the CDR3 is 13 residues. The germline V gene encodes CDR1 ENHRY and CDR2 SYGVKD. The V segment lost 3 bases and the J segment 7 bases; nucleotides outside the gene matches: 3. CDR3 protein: CAISERTGAGYTF. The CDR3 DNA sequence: TGTGCCATCAGTGAAAGGACAGGGGCTGGCTACACCTTC.

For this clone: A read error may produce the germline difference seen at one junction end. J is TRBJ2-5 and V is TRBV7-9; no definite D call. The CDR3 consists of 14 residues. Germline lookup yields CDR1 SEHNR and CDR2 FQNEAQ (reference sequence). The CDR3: CASSPTANQEIQYF. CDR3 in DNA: TGTGCCAGCAGCCCTACAGCTAACCAAGAGATCCAGTACTTC.

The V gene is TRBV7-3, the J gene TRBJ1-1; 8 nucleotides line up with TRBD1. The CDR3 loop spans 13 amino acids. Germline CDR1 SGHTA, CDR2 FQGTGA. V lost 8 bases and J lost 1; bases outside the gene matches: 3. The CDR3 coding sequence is TGTGCCAGCGGGGACAGGCCGAACACTGAAGCTTTCTTT. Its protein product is CASGDRPNTEAFF.

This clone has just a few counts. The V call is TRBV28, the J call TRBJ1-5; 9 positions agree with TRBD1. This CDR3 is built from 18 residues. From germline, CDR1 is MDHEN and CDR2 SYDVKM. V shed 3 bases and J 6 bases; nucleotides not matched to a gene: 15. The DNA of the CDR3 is TGTGCCAGCAGTTTGTGGTTTTTGGGACAGGGTGGTCCTCAGCCCCAGCATTTT. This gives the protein CASSLWFLGQGGPQPQHF.

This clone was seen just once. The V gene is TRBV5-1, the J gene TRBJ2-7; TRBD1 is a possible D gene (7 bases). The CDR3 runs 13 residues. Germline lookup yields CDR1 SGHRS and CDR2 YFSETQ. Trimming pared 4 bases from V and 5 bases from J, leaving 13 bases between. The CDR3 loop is CASSPAGGHEQYF. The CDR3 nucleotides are TGCGCCAGCAGCCCGGCAGGGGGGCACGAGCAGTACTTC.

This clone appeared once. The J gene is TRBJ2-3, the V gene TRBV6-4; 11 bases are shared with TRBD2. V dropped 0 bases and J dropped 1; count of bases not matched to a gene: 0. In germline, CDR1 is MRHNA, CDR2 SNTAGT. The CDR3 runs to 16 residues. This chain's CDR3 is CASSDSSGGGTDTQYF. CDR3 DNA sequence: TGTGCCAGCAGTGACTCTAGCGGGGGGGGCACAGATACGCAGTATTTT.

The CDR3 spells CASSIRQGRETQYF. CDR3 DNA: TGTGCCAGTAGTATACGGCAGGGAAGAGAGACCCAGTACTTC. The gene calls are TRBV19 and TRBJ2-5; perhaps TRBD1 as D (5 bases). This CDR3 is built from 14 residues. V was trimmed by 2 bases and J by 4 bases, leaving 11 bases between them. Germline values: CDR1 LNHDA, CDR2 SQIVND (reference sequence).

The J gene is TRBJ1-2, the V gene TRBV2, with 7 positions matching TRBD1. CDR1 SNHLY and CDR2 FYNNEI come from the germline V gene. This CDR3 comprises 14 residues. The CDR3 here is CARVSGGLANGYTF. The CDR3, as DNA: TGTGCTCGCGTGTCAGGGGGGCTAGCGAATGGCTACACCTTC.

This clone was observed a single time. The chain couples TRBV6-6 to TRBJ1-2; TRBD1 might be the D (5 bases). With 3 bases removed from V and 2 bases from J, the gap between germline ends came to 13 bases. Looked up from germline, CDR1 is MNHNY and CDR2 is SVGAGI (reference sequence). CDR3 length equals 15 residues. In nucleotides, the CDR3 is TGTGCCAGCAGTTATAGGCAGGGCTCCAACTATGGCTACACCTTC. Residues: CASSYRQGSNYGYTF.

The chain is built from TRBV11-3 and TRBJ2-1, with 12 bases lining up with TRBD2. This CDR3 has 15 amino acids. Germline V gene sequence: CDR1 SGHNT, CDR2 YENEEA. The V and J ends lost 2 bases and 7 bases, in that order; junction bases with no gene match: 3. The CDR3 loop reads CASSLLAGGLNEQFF. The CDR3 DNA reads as TGTGCCAGCAGCTTACTAGCGGGGGGGCTAAATGAGCAGTTCTTC.